The 6 T cell receptor beta chains listed next were all sequenced from one sample in a study of blood T cell repertoires in COVID-19. Measured with immunoSEQ multiplex PCR; TCRdb has only the in-frame clones, and not every one. Of 75,000 to 95,000 clones in the sample, 74% were seen once. The sample consisted of peripheral blood. The receptors originated from a man in his 70s with COVID-19, enrolled during active disease.

This clone was picked up a small number of times. The rearrangement joins TRBV6-5 to TRBJ2-7, with 8 bases fitting TRBD1. The CDR3 is 13 amino acids. The junction had 2 bases not matched to a gene; V was cut back by 6 bases and J by 1 base. Germline loops: CDR1 MNHEY, CDR2 SVGAGI. The CDR3 sequence is CASRRQGSYEQYF. The CDR3 DNA reads as TGTGCCAGCAGACGACAGGGGTCCTACGAGCAGTACTTC.

The chain recombines TRBV28 with TRBJ2-2; tentative D call: TRBD1 (6 bases). CDR1 is MDHEN and CDR2 is SYDVKM in the germline V gene. The CDR3 runs to 14 residues. Trimming removed 9 bases at V and 4 bases at J, with 15 bases between. CDR3 loop: CASQGPGATGELFF. CDR3 in DNA: TGTGCCAGTCAAGGGCCAGGGGCCACCGGGGAGCTGTTTTTT.

The chain combines TRBV4-2 with TRBJ1-5; the match to TRBD1 covers 7 bases. The CDR3 runs to 16 residues. The junction had 8 bases not matched to a gene; V was cut back by 4 bases and J by 2 bases. Germline loops: CDR1 LGHNA, CDR2 YNFKEQ. The DNA for the CDR3 is TGTGCCAGCAGCCCCCTAACAGGGGCCGGCAATCAGCCCCAGCATTTT. Amino acid sequence: CASSPLTGAGNQPQHF.

This chain joins TRBV3-1 (or the pseudogene TRBV3-2) and TRBJ2-1; 14 bases align to TRBD2. Trimming removed 4 bases from V and 1 base from J; junction bases left unmatched: 12. Germline V gene sequence: CDR1 LGHDT, CDR2 YNNKEL (reference sequence). The CDR3 sequence is 20 residues long. As DNA, the CDR3 is TGTGCCAGCAGCCTCCAGGCCGGACTAGCGGGAGGCCATTCCTACAATGAGCAGTTCTTC. This sequence encodes CASSLQAGLAGGHSYNEQFF.

The V call is TRBV27, the J call TRBJ2-1; TRBD2 matches at 10 bases. The CDR3 is 14 amino acids. Germline lookup yields CDR1 MNHEY and CDR2 SMNVEV (reference sequence). V gave up 10 bases and J gave up 4 bases; unmatched junction bases: 7. CDR3 bases: TGTGCCATCTCAAGAGCGGGAGGGTACAATGAGCAGTTCTTC. Translation: CAISRAGGYNEQFF.

V gene TRBV6-2 or TRBV6-3 combines with J gene TRBJ1-5; 11 bases match TRBD1. CDR1 is MNHEY and CDR2 is SVGEGT in the germline V gene. The CDR3 spans 20 residues. The J segment lost 0 bases and the V segment lost 2 bases, leaving 12 bases of the junction unmatched. CDR3: CASSYNHGTGGTDSNQPQHF. The CDR3 coding sequence is TGTGCCAGCAGTTACAACCATGGGACAGGGGGTACAGATAGCAATCAGCCCCAGCATTTT.